This TCR beta chain emerged from a study of response to subunit inactivated influenza vaccine. General study points: New T cells are recruited in small numbers by each seasonal influenza vaccination, according to the authors' suggestion.

The junction had 7 bases not matched to a gene; V was cut back by 2 bases and J by 6 bases. Per germline, CDR1 MNHEY and CDR2 SVGEGT. The CDR3 runs 17 residues. Concerning this clonotype: No antigen is known for it.

TCRdb processed the RT-PCR reads anew with MiXCR; each CDR3 protein has one entry. This sample carries around 580,000 distinct CDR3 sequences, 12% of them seen once, and the ten largest clones take about 10%. This sequence was found in a man aged 50 to 60 who received an inactivated influenza vaccine. The material sequenced was PBMCs from blood, taken on the day of vaccination. The chain links TRBV6-2 or TRBV6-3 to TRBJ2-1; TRBD2 matches 13 bases. The CDR3 DNA follows: TGTGCCAGCAGTTACCCGGGACTAGCGGGAATTGGCAATGAGCAGTTCTTC. This gives the protein CASSYPGLAGIGNEQFF.